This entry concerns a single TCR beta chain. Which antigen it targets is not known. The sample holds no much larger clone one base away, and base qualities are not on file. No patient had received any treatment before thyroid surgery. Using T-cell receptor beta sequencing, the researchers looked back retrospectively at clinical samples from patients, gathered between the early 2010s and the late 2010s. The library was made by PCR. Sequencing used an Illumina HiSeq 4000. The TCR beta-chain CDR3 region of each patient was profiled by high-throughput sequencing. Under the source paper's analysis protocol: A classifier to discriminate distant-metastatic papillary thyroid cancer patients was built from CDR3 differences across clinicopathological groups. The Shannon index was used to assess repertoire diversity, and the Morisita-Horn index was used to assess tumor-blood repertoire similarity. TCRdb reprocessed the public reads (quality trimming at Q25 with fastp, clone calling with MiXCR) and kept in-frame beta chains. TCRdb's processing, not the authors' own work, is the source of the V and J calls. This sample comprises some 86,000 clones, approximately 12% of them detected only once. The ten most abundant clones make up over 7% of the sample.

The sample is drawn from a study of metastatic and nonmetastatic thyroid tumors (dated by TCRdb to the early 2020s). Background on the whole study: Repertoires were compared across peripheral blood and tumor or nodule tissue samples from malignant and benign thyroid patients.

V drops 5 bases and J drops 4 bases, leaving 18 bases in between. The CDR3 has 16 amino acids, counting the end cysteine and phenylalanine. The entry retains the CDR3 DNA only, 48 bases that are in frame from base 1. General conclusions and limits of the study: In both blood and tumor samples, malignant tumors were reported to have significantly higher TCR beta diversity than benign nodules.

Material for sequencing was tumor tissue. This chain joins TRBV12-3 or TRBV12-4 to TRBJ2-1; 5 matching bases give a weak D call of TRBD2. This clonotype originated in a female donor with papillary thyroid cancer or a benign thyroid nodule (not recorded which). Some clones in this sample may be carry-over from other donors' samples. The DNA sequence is TGTGCCAGCAGTGTCGACGGGGTTGATTCTTACAATGAGCAGTTCTTC. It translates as CASSVDGVDSYNEQFF.